In its sample, the clone carrying this T cell receptor beta chain was seen once. This PCR relied on a set of 60 Vbeta primers and 13 Jbeta primers. Sequencing used immunoSEQ multiplex PCR; TCRdb keeps in-frame clones, though not all of them. The data hold around 140,000 clones, with about two thirds observed a single time. These data belong to a study of cytomegalovirus exposure and HLA in healthy donors. V lost 5 bases and J lost 8; bases outside the gene matches: 12. CDR3 length: 15 amino acids. Per the germline V gene, CDR1 is SGHVS and CDR2 is FQNEAQ. Sequencing input: PBMCs. V and J are TRBV7-8 and TRBJ2-3, with TRBD2 identical over 8 bases. This TCR came from a man between 45 and 60 years old in good health and CMV-seropositive. CDR3 nucleotides: TGTGCCAGCAGCCCTCGGGAGGGCGCCCAGGGTACGCAGTATTTT. It translates to CASSPREGAQGTQYF.